This T cell receptor beta chain was obtained from a study of CD8 T cells in ankylosing spondylitis. General observations from the study: Clones linked to disease, bearing a CD8+ phenotype, were relatively rare in peripheral blood. Significant enrichment of disease-linked clones was reportedly seen in matched ankylosing spondylitis synovial fluid. In the blood and synovial fluid of reactive arthritis, some motif variants had been previously reported. Seemingly characteristic of ankylosing spondylitis blood was a TCR beta motif consisting of eight highly homologous variants.

Using quantitative 5'-RACE with molecular barcodes, the authors made TCR beta libraries. TCRdb passed the 5' RACE reads through MiXCR, listing each CDR3 protein once. The sample carries 330,000 or so distinct CDR3 sequences, roughly 8% recorded once. In this sample, this clonotype turned up many times. Its target is not known. The sample consisted of blood, either unsorted or a sorted T cell fraction (not recorded which). The clonotype was recovered from a male donor with ankylosing spondylitis.

CDR3: CASSLRDKETQYF. CDR3 nucleotide sequence: TGTGCCAGCAGTTTAAGAGATAAAGAGACCCAGTACTTC. This rearrangement joins TRBV12-3 or TRBV12-4 to TRBJ2-5; D not certain. This CDR3 spans 13 amino acids. Trimming pared 2 bases from V and 3 bases from J, leaving 7 bases between.